Sequencing of this TCR beta chain was carried out in a study of vaccination and CD4 T cells after COVID-19. In regard to this clonotype: The antigen remains unidentified.

The V and J ends lost 4 bases and 4 bases respectively, with 9 bases between them. CDR3 length: 13 residues. Germline-derived CDR1 and CDR2 are SGHRS and YFSETQ. Cultured CD4+ T cell DNA was sequenced using the Oncomine TCR Beta short-read assay. Each CDR3 protein is one row after TCRdb ran MiXCR on the PCR reads. The sample holds more than 10,000 distinct CDR3 sequences, roughly 44% seen once. Treatment reported: approximately 10-day PBMC culture with coronavirus spike peptide pools or control peptides (ViraFEST assay). The authors swapped half the medium for fresh IL-2 medium on days 3 and 7. The chain uses TRBV5-1 and TRBJ1-5, with D hard to call. The receptor was isolated from a human donor who had recovered from COVID-19. Sequences were obtained from CD4+ T cells from blood, cultured in vitro. CDR3 coding DNA: TGCGCCAGCAGCCCGGCCGTGAATCAGCCCCAGCATTTT. Translated: CASSPAVNQPQHF.